This T cell receptor beta chain was retrieved from a study of blood T cell repertoires in COVID-19. Study at large: Whether acute or convalescent, the COVID-19 samples came from the United States, Italy and Spain.

As processed by the authors: Estimation of nucleated cell counts relied on the amplification of reference gene primers. Profiled with immunoSEQ multiplex PCR; TCRdb holds only in-frame clones, not every one. D and trimming were read from the DNA, whereas the V and J calls and clone size are those reported in that table. The profile shows under 350,000 clones, roughly 85% of them singletons. From germline, CDR1 is MNHEY and CDR2 SMNVEV (reference sequence). Losses at the gene ends were 2 bases for V and 6 bases for J; bases not matched to a gene: 0. The CDR3 sequence is 13 residues long. The chain uses TRBV27 and TRBJ2-1, with 8 bases matching TRBD2. The source material was peripheral blood. This receptor was taken from a human donor in a cohort sampled during active COVID-19. This CDR3 reads CASSLAGGNEQFF. The CDR3 DNA reads TGTGCCAGCAGTTTAGCGGGGGGCAATGAGCAGTTCTTC.